The present T cell receptor (beta chain) was sequenced within a study of blood T cell repertoires in COVID-19. Across the study: Acute-phase and convalescent COVID-19 samples originated in the United States, Italy and Spain. The analysed material was cDNA or gDNA that came from T cells, B-cell-depleted T cells, or PBMCs.

Per the authors' pipeline: Using reference gene primer amplification, nucleated cell counts were estimated. Sequencing was performed with immunoSEQ multiplex PCR; in TCRdb, only in-frame clones are kept and a portion is missing. The D gene and trimming were derived from the DNA, and the V and J assignments and clone size from that table. The profile shows just over 90,000 clones, 70% to 85% of them singletons. This CDR3 spans 13 amino acids. V shed 3 bases and J shed 4 bases, with 9 bases lying between them. The germline gives CDR1 LNHDA, CDR2 SQIVND (reference sequence). Input material: peripheral blood. The chain employs TRBV19 and TRBJ1-2, with a possible D match to TRBD1 (5 bases). This receptor was obtained from a man between 65 and 79 years old with acute or convalescent COVID-19. CDR3 sequence (DNA): TGTGCCAGTAGTATGCAGGGTGGCTATGGCTACACCTTC. The encoded protein is CASSMQGGYGYTF.